The rows below give T cell receptor beta chains drawn from one sample of a study of blood T cell repertoires in COVID-19. Assay: immunoSEQ multiplex PCR; the TCRdb copy retains only in-frame clones and omits some. The top ten clones hold under 15% of a sample with 150,000 to 200,000 clones, approximately 83% of them seen once. Material: peripheral blood. The receptor set was obtained from a man aged 65 to 79 who had recovered from COVID-19. The CDR3 runs from the conserved cysteine through the conserved F or W.

cdr3_aa,v_call,j_call
CASSDGAGVKGRETQYF,TRBV19,TRBJ2-5
CATSDPTGTGKETQYF,TRBV24-1,TRBJ2-5
CASSRGQGGSYEQYF,TRBV6-6,TRBJ2-7
CASSELPRGSNQPQHF,TRBV6-1,TRBJ1-5
CASSFGGRTFSNQPQHF,TRBV6-2/TRBV6-3,TRBJ1-5
CASSFAGTNNEQFF,TRBV5-6,TRBJ2-1
CASSTSGQREKGQFF,TRBV7-2,TRBJ2-1
CASSLGSGELFF,TRBV7-3,TRBJ2-2
CASSLGGLETQYF,TRBV11-2,TRBJ2-5
CASRLPGQGDYTF,TRBV12-3/TRBV12-4,TRBJ1-2
CASSNRERTDGYTF,TRBV25-1,TRBJ1-2
CASRSLRLAGRGEQYF,TRBV27,TRBJ2-7
CASSFGSGITGELFF,TRBV7-9,TRBJ2-2
CAFLRSVRTSGRTTDTQYF,TRBV5-4,TRBJ2-3
CASSLAVRGRETQYF,TRBV5-1,TRBJ2-5
CASSLEGRMQETQYF,TRBV5-4,TRBJ2-5
CASSMEGTSGSYEQYF,TRBV19,TRBJ2-7
CASSISGGVFEGNQPQHF,TRBV19,TRBJ1-5
CASSVDTLNTEAFF,TRBV19,TRBJ1-1
CASSEDRNTEAFF,TRBV6-1,TRBJ1-1
CASSRYGNSGSPLHF,TRBV7-2,TRBJ1-6
CASSGGQRGAQYF,TRBV6-2/TRBV6-3,TRBJ2-5
CASSEGTANTEAFF,TRBV6-1,TRBJ1-1
CASSFAGTGANEQYF,TRBV5-6,TRBJ2-7
CASSLAPYEQYF,TRBV11-2,TRBJ2-7
CASKSGTGELFF,TRBV6-4,TRBJ2-2
CASSPRTSGSVYEQYF,TRBV7-9,TRBJ2-7
CASSLNRDRVEETQYF,TRBV18,TRBJ2-5
CASSLTGGSETQYF,TRBV28,TRBJ2-5
CASSPGTSELNIQYF,TRBV5-1,TRBJ2-4
CASSESESPGYTF,TRBV6-1,TRBJ1-2
CASRRLAGEREQFF,TRBV6-5,TRBJ2-1
CASSLGINSEKLFF,TRBV7-8,TRBJ1-4
CASYRGQTDTQYF,TRBV5-5,TRBJ2-3
CASSARDRGRIHTF,TRBV11-2,TRBJ1-2
CASSEEQGARSPLHF,TRBV25-1,TRBJ1-6
CASSIGGHNTGELFF,TRBV19,TRBJ2-2
CASERTGGGYGYTF,TRBV12-5,TRBJ1-2
CASGGLAADYEQYF,TRBV6-5,TRBJ2-7
CASSLGQFNEKLFF,TRBV7-8,TRBJ1-4
CATSVMGQITDTQYF,TRBV5-1,TRBJ2-3
CASSLTQGNNEQFF,TRBV5-1,TRBJ2-1